This T cell receptor beta chain originates from a study of Ad26.COV2.S vaccination and SARS-CoV-2 variants. Study-level information: Ad26.COV2.S was injected intramuscularly once or twice, 56 days apart. General study findings and limits: Total T cell responses, in the TCR breadth and depth analyses, may have been underestimated.

Concerning this clone itself: Its antigen is currently unknown.

Treatment given: 19 received Ad26.COV2.S at low or high dose, single or two shots; roughly five received placebo; per-sample allocation not given. Collection of samples fell on day 63 after the first vaccine or placebo injection. Only in-frame clones appear in the TCRdb table, and some are missing; sequencing was by immunoSEQ multiplex PCR. Of 300,000 to 400,000 clones in the sample, roughly 84% were seen once. Germline CDR1 is SGHRS and CDR2 is YFSETQ. CDR3 length equals 18 residues. V lost 4 bases to trimming and J lost 8 bases; unmatched junction nucleotides: 13. The sequence was collected from a person between 18 and 60 years old who received the Ad26.COV2.S COVID-19 vaccine or a placebo. The sample was peripheral blood, taken in a trial of Ad26.COV2.S vaccine versus placebo. This chain connects TRBV5-1 to TRBJ2-1; the match to TRBD2 covers 15 bases. CDR3 in DNA: TGCGCCAGCAGCCAATCCGCGGGACTAGCGGGGGGAACCGATGAGCAGTTCTTC. Amino acid sequence: CASSQSAGLAGGTDEQFF.